This entry concerns a single TCR beta chain. As originally analysed: The authors estimated nucleated cell counts from reference gene primer amplification. Sequencing was performed with immunoSEQ multiplex PCR; in TCRdb, only in-frame clones are kept and a portion is missing. That table is the source of V, J and clone size, and D and trimming were worked out from the DNA. In the table there are about 140,000 clones, approximately 89% of which are singletons. The data are from a study of blood T cell repertoires in COVID-19. Study as a whole: Material from acute and convalescent COVID-19 was sourced from the United States, Italy and Spain. PBMCs, B-cell-depleted T cells, or T cells provided the cDNA or gDNA that made up the material.

V was trimmed by 3 bases and J by 5 bases, leaving 12 bases between them. The germline gives CDR1 KGHSH, CDR2 LQKENI. The CDR3 length is 14 residues. This TCR was sampled from a man between 60 and 70 years old with active or convalescent COVID-19. This chain links TRBV18 with TRBJ2-3; no clear D. Sequences were obtained from peripheral blood. For the CDR3, the DNA is TGTGCCAGCTCACCGGGCCTACAACAAGATACGCAGTATTTT. Its translation: CASSPGLQQDTQYF.